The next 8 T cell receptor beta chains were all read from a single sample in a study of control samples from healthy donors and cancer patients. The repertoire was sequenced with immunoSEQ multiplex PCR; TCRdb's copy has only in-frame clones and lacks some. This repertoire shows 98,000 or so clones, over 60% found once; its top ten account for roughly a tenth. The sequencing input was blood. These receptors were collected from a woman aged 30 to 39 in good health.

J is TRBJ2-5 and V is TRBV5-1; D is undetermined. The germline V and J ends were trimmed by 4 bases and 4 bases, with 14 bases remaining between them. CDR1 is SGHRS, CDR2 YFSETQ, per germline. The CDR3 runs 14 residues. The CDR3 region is CASSKTTLGETQYF. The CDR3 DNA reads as TGCGCCAGCAGCAAAACTACGCTCGGAGAGACCCAGTACTTC.

The chain's CDR3 is CASSAIQGYEQFF. The CDR3, as DNA: TGCGCCAGCAGCGCCATACAGGGTTATGAGCAGTTCTTC. The chain has TRBV5-1 and TRBJ2-1; D is possibly TRBD1 (6 bases). The CDR3 spans 13 residues. CDR1 is SGHRS, CDR2 YFSETQ, per germline. The V end was cut by 4 bases, the J end by 8 bases, with 13 bases between.

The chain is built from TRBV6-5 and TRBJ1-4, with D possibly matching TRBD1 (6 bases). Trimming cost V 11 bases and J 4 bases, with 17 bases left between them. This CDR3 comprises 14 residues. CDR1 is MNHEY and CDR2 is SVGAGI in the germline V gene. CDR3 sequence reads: CAAGGGVLNEKLFF. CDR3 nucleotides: TGTGCCGCCGGAGGGGGGGTCCTTAATGAAAAACTGTTTTTT.

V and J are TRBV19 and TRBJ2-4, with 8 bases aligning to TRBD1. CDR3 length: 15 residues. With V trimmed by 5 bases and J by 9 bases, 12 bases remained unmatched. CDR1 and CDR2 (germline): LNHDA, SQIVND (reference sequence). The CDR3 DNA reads TGTGCCAGTAGTGCCCAGGGGGCTTCGGTCGGCATTCAGTACTTC. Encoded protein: CASSAQGASVGIQYF.

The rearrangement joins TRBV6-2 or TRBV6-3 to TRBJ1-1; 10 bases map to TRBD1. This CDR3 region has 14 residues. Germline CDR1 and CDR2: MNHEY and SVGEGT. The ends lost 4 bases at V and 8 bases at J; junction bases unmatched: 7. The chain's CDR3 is CASSSTPGQGEAFF. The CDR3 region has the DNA TGTGCCAGCAGTTCCACCCCGGGACAGGGGGAAGCTTTCTTT.

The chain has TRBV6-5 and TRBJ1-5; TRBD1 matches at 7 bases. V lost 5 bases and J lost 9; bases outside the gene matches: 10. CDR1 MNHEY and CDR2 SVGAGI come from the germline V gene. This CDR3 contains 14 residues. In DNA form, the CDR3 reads TGTGCCAGCAGTCCCAGGGGGATATCGAGGCCCCAGCATTTT. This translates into CASSPRGISRPQHF.

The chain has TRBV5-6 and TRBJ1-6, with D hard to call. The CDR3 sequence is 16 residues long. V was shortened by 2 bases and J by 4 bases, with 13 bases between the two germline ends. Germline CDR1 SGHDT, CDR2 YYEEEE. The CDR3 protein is CASSLIGERYNSPLHF. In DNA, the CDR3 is TGTGCCAGCAGCTTAATCGGGGAGAGGTATAATTCACCCCTCCACTTT.

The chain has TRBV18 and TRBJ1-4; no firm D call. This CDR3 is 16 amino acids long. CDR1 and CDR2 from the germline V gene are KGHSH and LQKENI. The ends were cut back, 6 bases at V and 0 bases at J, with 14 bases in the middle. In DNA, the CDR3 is TGTGCCAGCTCCCTTGCTGGGGTTTCAACTAATGAAAAACTGTTTTTT. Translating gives CASSLAGVSTNEKLFF. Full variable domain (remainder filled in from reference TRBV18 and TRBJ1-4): NAGVMQNPRHLVRRRGQEARLRCSPMKGHSHVYWYRQLPEEGLKFMVYLQKENIIDESGMPKERFSAEFPKEGPSILRIQQVVRGDSAAYFCASSLAGVSTNEKLFFGSGTQLSVL.